The rows below give T cell receptor beta chains drawn from one sample of a study of T cells in tumors after PD-1 blockade. The assay was immunoSEQ multiplex PCR, and TCRdb's table has in-frame clones only and misses some. The data show about 48,000 clones, with 81% seen just once and about 4% held by the top ten. This specimen consisted of PBMCs, obtained before anti-PD-1 treatment. The receptors were gathered from a human donor with basal cell carcinoma. CDR3s include the opening cysteine and the closing phenylalanine or tryptophan. Fields, in order: D gene, V gene, J gene, clone size, CDR3 DNA, CDR3 protein. A D gene is named only where the DNA matches it firmly. Not every row has a clone size; where given, it reads once, few, many or a size class.

>-|TRBV6-4|TRBJ2-2|-
TGTGCCAGCAGTGACCGTTACAGTATTTCAACCGGGGAGCTGTTTTTT
CASSDRYSISTGELFF
>-|TRBV25-1|TRBJ2-7|-
TGTGCCAGCAGTGAATACGTCGACCTCGAGCAGTACTTC
CASSEYVDLEQYF
>-|TRBV2|TRBJ1-1|-
TGTGCCAGCAGGGGGGACACTGAAGCTTTCTTT
CASRGDTEAFF
>-|TRBV7-6|TRBJ1-4|-
TGTGCCAGCAGCTTAATGGGCGCAACTAATGAAAAACTGTTTTTT
CASSLMGATNEKLFF
>-|TRBV18|TRBJ1-5|-
TGTGCCAGCTCACCATCTTCTGATCAGCCCCAGCATTTT
CASSPSSDQPQHF
>-|TRBV6-5|TRBJ2-5|-
TGTGCCAGCACCTTGAGGGGGACCCAGTACTTC
CASTLRGTQYF
>TRBD1|TRBV3-1/TRBV3-2|TRBJ1-4|-
TGTGCCAGCAGCCAAGGAGGAGAGGGGGCGCTGTTTTTT
CASSQGGEGALFF
>TRBD1|TRBV4-1|TRBJ1-6|-
TGCGCCAGCAGCCAGCCAGCCACCCAGGACAGGGGAGAGAAATCACCCCTCCACTTT
CASSQPATQDRGEKSPLHF
>TRBD1|TRBV7-2|TRBJ1-1|once
TGTGCCAGCAGCCTCCAGGGGGAGGGCACTGAAGCTTTCTTT
CASSLQGEGTEAFF
>TRBD2|TRBV4-1|TRBJ2-5|-
TGCGCCAGCAGCCGGGGGGGCCAAGAGACCCAGTACTTC
CASSRGGQETQYF
>TRBD2|TRBV5-4|TRBJ2-5|few
TGTGCCAGCAGCCCTGGAGTTGGTAGCGGGGGGGAGACCCAGTACTTC
CASSPGVGSGGETQYF
>TRBD1|TRBV2|TRBJ2-1|-
TGTGCCAGCATGACCGGGACAGGGAGGAATGAGCAGTTCTTC
CASMTGTGRNEQFF
>-|TRBV3-1/TRBV3-2|TRBJ2-5|-
TGTGCCAGCAGCCAAGATCTTCAGGGGCAAGAGACCCAGTACTTC
CASSQDLQGQETQYF
>TRBD2|TRBV27|TRBJ2-1|-
TGTGCCAGCAGTTCACAGGGACTAGCGGGGGGCAATGAGCAGTTCTTC
CASSSQGLAGGNEQFF
>TRBD2|TRBV4-2|TRBJ2-5|-
TGTGCCAGCAGCCAAGGGGAGTTACTAGCGGGGGAGACCCAGTACTTC
CASSQGELLAGETQYF
>-|TRBV5-1|TRBJ2-3|-
TGCGCCAGCAGCAGGGACTGGGGGGTACTAACAGATACGCAGTATTTT
CASSRDWGVLTDTQYF
>-|TRBV12-3/TRBV12-4|TRBJ2-2|-
TGTGCCAGCAGCGACGGGACCGGGGAGCTGTTTTTT
CASSDGTGELFF
>TRBD2|TRBV24-1|TRBJ2-3|once
TGTGCCACCAGTGACCCGATTGGACTAGCGGGGGCCTCGCAGTATTTT
CATSDPIGLAGASQYF
>TRBD1|TRBV18|TRBJ1-5|-
TGTGCCAGCTCACCGCAGGGGGGGGGCAATCAGCCCCAGCATTTT
CASSPQGGGNQPQHF
>-|TRBV19|TRBJ1-4|-
TGTGCCAGTAGTTCCGGATCTAATGAAAAACTGTTTTTT
CASSSGSNEKLFF
>TRBD2|TRBV9|TRBJ2-5|few
TGTGCCAGCAGCGCGGGGCGGGGGATGGAGACCCAGTACTTC
CASSAGRGMETQYF
>TRBD2|TRBV29-1|TRBJ2-7|-
TGCAGCGTTGAAGTTGGACTAGCGGGGGACTACGAGCAGTACTTC
CSVEVGLAGDYEQYF
>TRBD2|TRBV4-1|TRBJ2-5|-
TGCGCCAGCAGCCAAGGCCAGTCCTCCGGGACTAGCGGTAACCGGGAGACCCAGTACTTC
CASSQGQSSGTSGNRETQYF
>-|TRBV24-1|TRBJ1-2|-
TGTGCCACCAGTGATTTGCGGGATGGCTACACCTTC
CATSDLRDGYTF
>-|TRBV25-1|TRBJ1-6|-
TGTGCCAGCAGTGCCCCCCGGACAAAATATAATTCACCCCTCCACTTT
CASSAPRTKYNSPLHF
>-|TRBV28|TRBJ2-7|once
TGTGCCAGCGTGGCTGGGGGCAGGAGAGGATACGAGCAGTACTTC
CASVAGGRRGYEQYF
>TRBD1|TRBV6-5|TRBJ1-2|-
TGTGCCAGCAGTTATCTATCCGGGACAGGTGAATATGGCTACACCTTC
CASSYLSGTGEYGYTF
>-|TRBV2|TRBJ1-6|-
TGTGCCAGCAGGGCCACAGAGATCCAAAATTCACCCCTCCACTTT
CASRATEIQNSPLHF